This T cell receptor beta chain was sequenced in a study of blood T cell repertoires in COVID-19. Whole-study context: T cells, B-cell-depleted T cells, or PBMCs supplied cDNA or gDNA.

Authors' data handling: Estimated nucleated cell counts came from reference gene primer amplification. TCRdb keeps only in-frame clones here, not all; method: immunoSEQ multiplex PCR. V and J calls and clone size are as listed in that table; D and trimming were resolved from the DNA. This sample has over 75,000 clones, with approximately 90% found just once. The CDR3 runs 16 residues. Trimming took off 4 bases at V and 10 bases at J, with 20 bases between the two ends. Germline V gene sequence: CDR1 LGHNA, CDR2 YNFKEQ. The source material was peripheral blood. V usage is TRBV4-2 and J usage is TRBJ1-6; D ambiguous. The TCR comes from a human donor with active COVID-19. The donor label of this sample is uncertain. The CDR3 here is CASSRMHGERRSPLHF. The DNA of the CDR3 is TGTGCCAGCAGCCGGATGCATGGGGAGCGGCGATCACCCCTCCACTTT.